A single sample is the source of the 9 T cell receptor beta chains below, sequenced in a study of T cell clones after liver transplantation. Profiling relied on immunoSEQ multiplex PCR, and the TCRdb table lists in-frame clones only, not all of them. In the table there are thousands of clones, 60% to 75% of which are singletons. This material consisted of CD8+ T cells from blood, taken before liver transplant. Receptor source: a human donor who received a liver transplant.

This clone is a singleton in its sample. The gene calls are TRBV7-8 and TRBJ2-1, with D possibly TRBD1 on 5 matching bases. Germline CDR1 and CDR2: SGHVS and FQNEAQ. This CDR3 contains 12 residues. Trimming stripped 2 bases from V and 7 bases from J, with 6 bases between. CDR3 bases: TGTGCCAGCAGCTTACCAGGGAATGAGCAGTTCTTC. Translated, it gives CASSLPGNEQFF.

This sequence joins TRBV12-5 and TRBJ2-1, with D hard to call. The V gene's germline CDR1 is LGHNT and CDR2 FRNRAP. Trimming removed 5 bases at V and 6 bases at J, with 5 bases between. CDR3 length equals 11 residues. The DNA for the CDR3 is TGTGCTAGTGGTCTCTCCAATGAGCAGTTCTTC. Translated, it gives CASGLSNEQFF.

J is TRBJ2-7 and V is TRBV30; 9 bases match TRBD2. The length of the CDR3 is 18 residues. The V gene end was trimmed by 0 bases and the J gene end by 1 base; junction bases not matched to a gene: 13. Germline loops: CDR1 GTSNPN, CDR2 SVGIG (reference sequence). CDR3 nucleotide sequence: TGTGCCTGGAGTGTACAGGGTAGCGGGAGCCCCGGATCCTACGAGCAGTACGTC. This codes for CAWSVQGSGSPGSYEQYV.

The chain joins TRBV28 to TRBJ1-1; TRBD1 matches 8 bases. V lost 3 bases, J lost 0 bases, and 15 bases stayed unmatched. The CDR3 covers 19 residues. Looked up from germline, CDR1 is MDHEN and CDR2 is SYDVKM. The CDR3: CASSFIVPGGGRVNTEAFF. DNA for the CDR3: TGTGCCAGCAGTTTTATTGTTCCAGGGGGCGGGAGGGTGAACACTGAAGCTTTCTTT.

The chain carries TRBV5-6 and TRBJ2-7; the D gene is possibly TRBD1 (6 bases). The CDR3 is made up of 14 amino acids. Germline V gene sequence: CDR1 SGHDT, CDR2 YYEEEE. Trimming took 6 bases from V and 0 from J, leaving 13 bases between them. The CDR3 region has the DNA TGTGCCAGCACCCAAACAGGGTCCTCCTACGAGCAGTACTTC. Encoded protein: CASTQTGSSYEQYF.

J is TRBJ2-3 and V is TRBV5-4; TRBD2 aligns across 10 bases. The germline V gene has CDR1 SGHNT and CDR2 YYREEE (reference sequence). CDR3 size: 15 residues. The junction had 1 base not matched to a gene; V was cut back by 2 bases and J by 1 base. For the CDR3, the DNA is TGTGCCAGCAGCTTCACTAGCGGGGGCACAGATACGCAGTATTTT. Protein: CASSFTSGGTDTQYF.

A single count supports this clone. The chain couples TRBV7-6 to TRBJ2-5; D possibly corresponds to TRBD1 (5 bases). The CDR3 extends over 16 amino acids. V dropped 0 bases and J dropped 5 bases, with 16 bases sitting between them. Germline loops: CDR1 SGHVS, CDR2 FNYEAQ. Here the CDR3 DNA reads TGTGCCAGCAGCTTAGCCCTCTCCCAGGGCTTGGAGACCCAGTACTTC. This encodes CASSLALSQGLETQYF.

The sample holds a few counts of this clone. The DNA of the CDR3 is TGTGCCAGTAGTCAGGATCATCAGCCCCAGCATTTT. Protein sequence: CASSQDHQPQHF. The chain joins TRBV19 to TRBJ1-5; D gene unclear. V was pared by 5 bases and J by 5 bases, with 7 bases between. The CDR3 has 12 residues. Germline CDR1 is LNHDA and CDR2 is SQIVND (reference sequence).

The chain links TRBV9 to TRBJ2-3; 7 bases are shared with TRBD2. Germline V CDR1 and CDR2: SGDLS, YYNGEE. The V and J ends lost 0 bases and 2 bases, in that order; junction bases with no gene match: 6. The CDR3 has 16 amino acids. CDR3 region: CASSVGSGAHTDTQYF. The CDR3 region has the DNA TGTGCCAGCAGCGTAGGGAGCGGGGCCCACACAGATACGCAGTATTTT.